This section outlines one T cell receptor (beta chain) sequence together with its context. Antigen specificity is unknown. The sample belongs to a study of cytomegalovirus exposure and HLA in healthy donors. Study details: Of the donors genotyped, several hundred in all, 65% to 90% fell in the Caucasian-associated ancestry cluster. Study-wide results and caveats: Presence/absence comparisons presumed near-even sequencing depth among donors. The authors later linked a missense DCLRE1C variant to TCR beta V- and J-gene trimming.

The CDR3 consists of 16 residues. Per germline, CDR1 MDHEN and CDR2 SYDVKM. V trimming: 1 base; J trimming: 4 bases; junction bases outside the gene matches: 4. PCR involved 60 Vbeta and 13 Jbeta primers. In the original analysis: A later analysis tallied some 80 million unique TCR beta chains, about 11 million of them shared. Assay used: immunoSEQ multiplex PCR; TCRdb lists only in-frame clones, some missing. V and J calls and clone size follow that table, whereas D and trimming were derived from the DNA. The profile shows some 170,000 clones, approximately 81% of them singletons. This chain links TRBV28 with TRBJ1-5; 10 nucleotides match TRBD1. The receptor was derived from a woman aged 30 to 39 in good health and CMV-seropositive. Material for sequencing was PBMCs. This chain's CDR3 is CASSLFRTGGNQPQHF. In nucleotides, the CDR3 is TGTGCCAGCAGTTTATTTCGGACAGGGGGAAATCAGCCCCAGCATTTT.